This is a list of T cell receptor beta chains from one sample in a study of shared clonotypes between healthy human individuals. This table comes from immunoSEQ multiplex PCR, and its TCRdb copy is limited to in-frame clones, with some not included. The data show roughly 650,000 clones, with approximately 96% seen just once and approximately 0.1% held by the top ten. Sequences were obtained from naive CD8+ T cells sorted from blood. Receptors originate from a woman in her 30s in good health. The CDR3 runs from the conserved cysteine through the conserved F or W. Each record gives: D gene, V gene, J gene, clone size, CDR3 DNA, CDR3 protein. A D gene is named only where the DNA matches it firmly. Size is stated for part of the rows, as once, few or many counts, or as a class when the clone is expanded.

D: NA
V: TRBV27
J: TRBJ2-1
size: NA
DNA: TGTGCCAGCAGTTTAGGGGGAGATCCCTACAATGAGCAGTTCTTC
CDR3: CASSLGGDPYNEQFF

D: NA
V: TRBV12-5
J: TRBJ2-7
size: NA
DNA: TGTGCTAGTGGCCCCACCCTATGTTTCCAATACGGCGAGCAGTACTTC
CDR3: CASGPTLCFQYGEQYF

D: NA
V: TRBV28
J: TRBJ2-7
size: NA
DNA: TGTGCCAGCAGTTTAGGGGAGTCAGGCGACGAGCAGTACTTC
CDR3: CASSLGESGDEQYF

D: TRBD1
V: TRBV29-1
J: TRBJ1-1
size: NA
DNA: TGCAGCGTTGAAGCGAGACAGGGGGGAAACACTGAAGCTTTCTTT
CDR3: CSVEARQGGNTEAFF

D: NA
V: TRBV19
J: TRBJ2-1
size: NA
DNA: TGTGCCACCCAGGATGGACAGTTTAGTGATGAGCAGTTCTTC
CDR3: CATQDGQFSDEQFF

D: TRBD2
V: TRBV27
J: TRBJ2-2
size: NA
DNA: TGTGCCAGCAGTGCCGTGCTAGCGGGAGGGCCAACCGGGGAGCTGTTTTTT
CDR3: CASSAVLAGGPTGELFF

D: NA
V: TRBV30
J: TRBJ2-2
size: NA
DNA: TGTGCCACTGGAAACAACGGGGGGCTCACCGGGGAGCTGTTTTTT
CDR3: CATGNNGGLTGELFF

D: NA
V: TRBV25-1
J: TRBJ1-2
size: NA
DNA: TGTGCCAGCAGCCTCGGGATTTATGGCTACACCTTC
CDR3: CASSLGIYGYTF

D: NA
V: TRBV5-6
J: TRBJ2-7
size: NA
DNA: TGTGCCAGCAGCGCGGGACAGTACAACTACGAGCAGTACTTC
CDR3: CASSAGQYNYEQYF

D: NA
V: TRBV7-9
J: TRBJ2-2
size: few
DNA: TGTGCCAGCAGCTTAGCCGGGGAGCTGTTTTTT
CDR3: CASSLAGELFF

D: NA
V: TRBV7-9
J: TRBJ2-2
size: NA
DNA: TGTGCCAGCAGCTTAGGGGTCGGAGAAAACACCGGGGAGCTGTTTTTT
CDR3: CASSLGVGENTGELFF

D: NA
V: TRBV27
J: TRBJ1-4
size: once
DNA: TGTGCCAGCAGTTTGGCTAGGGTTGGTGAAAAACTGTTTTTT
CDR3: CASSLARVGEKLFF

D: TRBD1
V: TRBV27
J: TRBJ1-2
size: NA
DNA: TGTGCCAGCAGTTTAAGAGGACAGGGTCCCCCTACTAACTATGGCTACACCTTC
CDR3: CASSLRGQGPPTNYGYTF

D: NA
V: TRBV19
J: TRBJ1-5
size: NA
DNA: TGTGCCAGTAATCCCAGCAATCAGCCCCAGCATTTT
CDR3: CASNPSNQPQHF

D: NA
V: TRBV11-2
J: TRBJ1-2
size: once
DNA: TGTGCCAGCAGCGACGCGGGGGGTGGCTACACCTTC
CDR3: CASSDAGGGYTF

D: NA
V: TRBV27
J: TRBJ2-3
size: once
DNA: TGTGCCAGCAGTTTTAGGGGGACAAGCGGTGGGGATACGCAGTATTTT
CDR3: CASSFRGTSGGDTQYF

D: NA
V: TRBV11-2
J: TRBJ2-1
size: NA
DNA: TGTGCCAGCGGGGGTGAGCAGTTCTTC
CDR3: CASGGEQFF

D: NA
V: TRBV6-1
J: TRBJ1-4
size: NA
DNA: TGTGCCAGCAGAACATCAGGGAAGCCTAATGAAAAACTGTTTTTT
CDR3: CASRTSGKPNEKLFF

D: NA
V: TRBV28
J: TRBJ2-3
size: NA
DNA: TGTGCCAGCAGTGGCTCGGGAGAAGACACAGATACGCAGTATTTT
CDR3: CASSGSGEDTDTQYF